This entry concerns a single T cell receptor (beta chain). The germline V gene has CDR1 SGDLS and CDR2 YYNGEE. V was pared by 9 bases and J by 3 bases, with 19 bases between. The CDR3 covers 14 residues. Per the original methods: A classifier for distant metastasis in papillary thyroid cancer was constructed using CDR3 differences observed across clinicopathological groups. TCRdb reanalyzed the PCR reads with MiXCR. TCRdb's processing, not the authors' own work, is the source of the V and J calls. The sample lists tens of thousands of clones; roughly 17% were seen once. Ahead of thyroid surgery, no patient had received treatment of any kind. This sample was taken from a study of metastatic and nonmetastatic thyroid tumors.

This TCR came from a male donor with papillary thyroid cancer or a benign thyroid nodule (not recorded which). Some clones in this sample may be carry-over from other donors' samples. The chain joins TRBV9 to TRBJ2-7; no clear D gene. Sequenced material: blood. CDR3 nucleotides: TGTGCCATCATCGTTAGTCCCGGTAACTACGAGCAGTACTTC. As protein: CAIIVSPGNYEQYF. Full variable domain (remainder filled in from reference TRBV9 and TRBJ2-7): DSGVTQTPKHLITATGQRVTLRCSPRSGDLSVYWYQQSLDQGLQFLIQYYNGEERAKGNILERFSAQQFPDLHSELNLSSLELGDSALYFCAIIVSPGNYEQYFGPGTRLTVT.